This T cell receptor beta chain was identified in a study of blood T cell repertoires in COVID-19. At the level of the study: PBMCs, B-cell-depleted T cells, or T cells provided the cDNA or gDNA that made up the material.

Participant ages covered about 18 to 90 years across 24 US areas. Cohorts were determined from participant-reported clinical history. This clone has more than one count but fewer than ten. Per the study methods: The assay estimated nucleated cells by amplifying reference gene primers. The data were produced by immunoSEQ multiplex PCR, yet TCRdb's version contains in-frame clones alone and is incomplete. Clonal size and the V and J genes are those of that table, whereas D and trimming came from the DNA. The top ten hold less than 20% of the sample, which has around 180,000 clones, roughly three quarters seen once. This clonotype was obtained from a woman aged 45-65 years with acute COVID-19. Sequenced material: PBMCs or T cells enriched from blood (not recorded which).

The CDR3 is CASSHVGGGSNYGYTF. The CDR3 DNA reads as TGTGCCAGCAGCCACGTGGGAGGGGGGTCCAACTATGGCTACACCTTC. The chain links TRBV3-1 (or the pseudogene TRBV3-2) to TRBJ1-2; D is possibly TRBD1 (6 bases). The CDR3 is 16 residues long. CDR1 LGHDT and CDR2 YNNKEL come from the germline V gene (reference sequence). With 3 bases removed from V and 2 bases from J, the gap between germline ends came to 16 bases.